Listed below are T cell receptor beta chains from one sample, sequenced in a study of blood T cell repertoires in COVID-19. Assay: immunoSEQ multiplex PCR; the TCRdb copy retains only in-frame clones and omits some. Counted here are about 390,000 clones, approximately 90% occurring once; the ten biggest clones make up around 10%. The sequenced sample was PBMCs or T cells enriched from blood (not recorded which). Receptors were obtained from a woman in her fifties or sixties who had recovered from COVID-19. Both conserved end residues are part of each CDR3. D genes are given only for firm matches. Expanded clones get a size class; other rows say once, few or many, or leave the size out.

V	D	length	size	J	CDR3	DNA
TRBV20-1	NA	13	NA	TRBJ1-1	CSASAGGRTEAFF	TGCAGTGCTAGTGCGGGGGGGCGAACTGAAGCTTTCTTT
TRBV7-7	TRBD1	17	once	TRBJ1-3	CASSLGPPTGAGNTIYF	TGTGCTAGCAGCTTAGGTCCTCCGACAGGGGCTGGAAACACCATATATTTT
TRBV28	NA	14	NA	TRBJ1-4	CASTRTGENEKLFF	TGTGCCAGCACCCGGACTGGAGAGAATGAAAAACTGTTTTTT
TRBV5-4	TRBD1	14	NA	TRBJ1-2	CASSGLTGVVGYTF	TGTGCCAGCAGTGGTTTGACAGGGGTCGTTGGCTACACCTTC
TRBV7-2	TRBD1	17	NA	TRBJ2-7	CASSTAPGQGAKYEQYF	TGTGCCAGCAGCACAGCCCCGGGACAGGGGGCCAAATACGAGCAGTACTTC
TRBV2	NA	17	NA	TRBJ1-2	CASTALGRSVVAGGYTF	TGTGCCAGCACCGCCTTGGGACGTTCAGTTGTTGCGGGGGGCTACACCTTC
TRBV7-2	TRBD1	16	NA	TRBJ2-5	CASSLARDRVQETQYF	TGTGCCAGCAGCTTAGCTCGGGACAGGGTACAAGAGACCCAGTACTTC
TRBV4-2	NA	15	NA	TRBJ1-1	CASSQEVGEYTEAFF	TGTGCCAGCAGCCAAGAAGTCGGGGAGTACACTGAAGCTTTCTTT
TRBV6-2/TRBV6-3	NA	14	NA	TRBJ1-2	CASSYGRLTRGYTF	TGTGCCAGCAGTTACGGCAGGTTAACGCGTGGCTACACCTTC
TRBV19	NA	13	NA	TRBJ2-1	CASSPSLVNEQFF	TGTGCCAGTAGTCCAAGCCTAGTAAATGAGCAGTTCTTC
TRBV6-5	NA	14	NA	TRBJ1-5	CASSIALSNQPQHF	TGTGCCAGCAGCATAGCCTTGAGCAATCAGCCCCAGCATTTT
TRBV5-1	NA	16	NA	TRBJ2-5	CASSWGPGHRQETQYF	TGCGCCAGCAGCTGGGGGCCGGGACATCGACAAGAGACCCAGTACTTC
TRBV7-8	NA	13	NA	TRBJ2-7	CASSLRELYEQYF	TGTGCCAGCAGCTTACGGGAACTCTACGAGCAGTACTTC
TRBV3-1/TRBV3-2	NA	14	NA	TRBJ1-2	CASSQGPLSYGYTF	TGTGCCAGCAGCCAAGGTCCCCTTTCCTATGGCTACACCTTC
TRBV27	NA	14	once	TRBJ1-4	CASTTGLVNEKLFF	TGTGCCAGTACCACAGGCCTGGTAAATGAAAAACTGTTTTTT
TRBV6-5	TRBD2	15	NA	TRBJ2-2	CASRPPGGPAGELFF	TGTGCCAGCAGACCCCCGGGGGGGCCCGCCGGGGAGCTGTTTTTT
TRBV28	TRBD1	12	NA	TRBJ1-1	CASYQGGTEAFF	TGTGCCAGCTATCAGGGGGGCACTGAAGCTTTCTTT
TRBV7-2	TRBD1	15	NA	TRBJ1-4	CASSLAAGGGEKLFF	TGTGCCAGCAGCTTAGCCGCAGGGGGAGGTGAAAAACTGTTTTTT
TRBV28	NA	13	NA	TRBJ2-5	CASSSVQEETQYF	TGTGCCAGCAGTTCGGTGCAGGAAGAGACCCAGTACTTC
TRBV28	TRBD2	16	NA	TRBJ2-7	CASSSRLAGHTYEQYF	TGTGCCAGCAGTTCCCGATTAGCGGGCCATACCTACGAGCAGTACTTC
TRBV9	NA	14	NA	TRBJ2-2	CASSTSKEGGELFF	TGTGCCAGCAGCACCTCGAAGGAGGGCGGGGAGCTGTTTTTT
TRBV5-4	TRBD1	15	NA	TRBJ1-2	CASSPGQGAGNGYTF	TGTGCCAGCAGCCCCGGACAGGGGGCAGGTAATGGCTACACCTTC
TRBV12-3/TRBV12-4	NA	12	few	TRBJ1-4	CASSLTPEKLFF	TGTGCCAGCAGTTTAACTCCCGAAAAACTGTTTTTT
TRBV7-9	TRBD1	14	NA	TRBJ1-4	CASSPDRPYEKLFF	TGTGCCAGCAGCCCGGACAGGCCCTATGAAAAACTGTTTTTT
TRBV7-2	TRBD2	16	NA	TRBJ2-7	CASSLASASGPYEQYF	TGTGCCAGCAGCTTAGCGTCGGCTAGCGGGCCCTACGAGCAGTACTTC
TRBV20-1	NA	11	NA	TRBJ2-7	CSAAQGNEQYF	TGCAGCGCCGCACAGGGCAACGAGCAGTACTTC
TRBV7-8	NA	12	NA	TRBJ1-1	CASSLSIGEAFF	TGTGCCAGCAGCTTATCTATCGGGGAAGCTTTCTTT
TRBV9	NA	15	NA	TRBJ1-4	CASSRSGAGNEKLFF	TGTGCCAGCAGCCGTAGCGGGGCGGGTAATGAAAAACTGTTTTTT
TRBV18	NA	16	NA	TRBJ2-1	CASSPIPGPDDNEQFF	TGTGCCAGCTCACCAATCCCAGGGCCAGATGACAATGAGCAGTTCTTC
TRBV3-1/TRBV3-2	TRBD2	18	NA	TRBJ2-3	CASSQELMSGGPSDTQYF	TGTGCCAGCAGCCAAGAATTGATGAGCGGGGGGCCGTCGGATACGCAGTATTTT
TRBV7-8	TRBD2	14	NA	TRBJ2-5	CASSRGLAVETQYF	TGTGCCAGCAGTCGAGGACTAGCGGTGGAGACCCAGTACTTC
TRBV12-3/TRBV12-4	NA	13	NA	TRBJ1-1	CASRLSVNTEAFF	TGTGCCAGCAGGCTTAGTGTGAACACTGAAGCTTTCTTT
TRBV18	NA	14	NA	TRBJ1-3	CASSPGGDRNTIYF	TGTGCCAGCTCACCGGGAGGGGACAGAAACACCATATATTTT
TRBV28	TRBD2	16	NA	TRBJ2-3	CASSKTSGGYTDTQYF	TGTGCCAGCAGTAAGACTAGCGGGGGTTACACAGATACGCAGTATTTT
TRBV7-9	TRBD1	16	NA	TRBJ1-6	CASSPQGGTYNSPLHF	TGTGCCAGCAGCCCCCAGGGGGGCACCTATAATTCACCCCTCCACTTT
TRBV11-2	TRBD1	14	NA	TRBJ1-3	CASRDRNSGNTIYF	TGTGCCAGCAGGGACAGGAACTCTGGAAACACCATATATTTT
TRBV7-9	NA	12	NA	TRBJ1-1	CASSLVLSEAFF	TGTGCCAGCAGCTTAGTCCTTAGTGAAGCTTTCTTT
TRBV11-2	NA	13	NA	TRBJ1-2	CASSLGPGAGYTF	TGTGCCAGCAGCTTAGGGCCAGGGGCGGGCTACACCTTC
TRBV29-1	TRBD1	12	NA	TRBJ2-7	CSVDEGADEQYF	TGCAGCGTTGACGAGGGGGCGGACGAGCAGTACTTC
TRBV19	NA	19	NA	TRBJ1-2	CASSTFGRVQGGTSDGYTF	TGTGCCAGTAGTACCTTTGGCAGAGTCCAGGGTGGAACTTCGGATGGCTACACCTTC
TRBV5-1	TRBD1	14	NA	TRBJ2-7	CASSWRQGGYEQYF	TGCGCCAGCAGCTGGAGACAGGGGGGCTACGAGCAGTACTTC
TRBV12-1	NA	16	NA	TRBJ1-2	CASSFDSAGGDYGYTF	TGTGCCAGCAGCTTTGACTCGGCAGGGGGAGACTATGGCTACACCTTC
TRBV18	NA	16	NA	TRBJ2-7	CASSPLRGLTSNEQYF	TGTGCCAGCTCACCCCTACGAGGACTGACTAGTAACGAGCAGTACTTC
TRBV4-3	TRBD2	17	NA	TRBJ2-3	CASSQDWGSGGADTQYF	TGCGCCAGCAGCCAAGATTGGGGTAGCGGGGGGGCAGATACGCAGTATTTT
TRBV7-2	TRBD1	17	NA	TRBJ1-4	CASSLDLQGAVGEKLFF	TGTGCCAGCAGCTTAGATCTACAGGGGGCGGTGGGTGAAAAACTGTTTTTT
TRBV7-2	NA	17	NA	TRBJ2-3	CASSLSAERPSTDTQYF	TGTGCCAGCAGCTTATCGGCGGAAAGACCTAGCACAGATACGCAGTATTTT
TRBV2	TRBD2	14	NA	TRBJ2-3	CARASGDNTDTQYF	TGTGCCAGGGCTAGCGGGGACAACACAGATACGCAGTATTTT
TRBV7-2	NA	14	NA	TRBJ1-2	CASTLDSTVYGYTF	TGTGCCAGCACCTTGGACAGCACCGTCTATGGCTACACCTTC
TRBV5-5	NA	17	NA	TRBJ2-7	CASSLAGLADFNYEQYF	TGTGCCAGCAGCTTGGCCGGGCTCGCGGACTTTAACTACGAGCAGTACTTC
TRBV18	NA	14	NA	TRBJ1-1	CASSPGQVNTEAFF	TGTGCCAGCTCACCGGGGCAGGTGAACACTGAAGCTTTCTTT
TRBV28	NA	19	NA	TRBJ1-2	CASTLSLRLGQPLVYGYTF	TGTGCCAGCACCCTGTCCCTTCGACTCGGACAGCCGCTCGTCTATGGCTACACCTTC
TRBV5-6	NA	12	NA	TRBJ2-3	CASAGGSDTQYF	TGTGCCAGCGCGGGTGGGTCAGATACGCAGTATTTT
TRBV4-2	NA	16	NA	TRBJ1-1	CASSQDSGRKVTEAFF	TGTGCCAGCAGCCAAGATTCCGGGAGGAAAGTCACTGAAGCTTTCTTT
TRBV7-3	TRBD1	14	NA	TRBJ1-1	CASSSTGVSTEAFF	TGTGCCAGCAGCTCTACAGGGGTAAGCACTGAAGCTTTCTTT
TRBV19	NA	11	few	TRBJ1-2	CASTGGNGYTF	TGTGCCAGCACCGGAGGGAATGGCTACACCTTC